Listed here are 22 T cell receptor beta chains from one sample, sequenced in a study of T cells in Graves' hyperthyroidism and ophthalmopathy. TCR beta CDR3 sequences were amplified from RNA transcripts. Researchers ran a first-round RT-PCR on the TCR CDR3 using the HTBI primer set. Using its own MiXCR run on the multiplex PCR reads, TCRdb lists one record per CDR3 protein. In the table there are roughly 500,000 distinct CDR3 sequences, less than 25% of which are singletons. Sequencing used blood. Receptor source: a woman younger than 45 with Graves' ophthalmopathy.

This clonotype was observed many times. This chain uses TRBV27 with TRBJ1-1; TRBD1 might be the D (6 bases). Trimming pared 5 bases from V and 1 base from J, leaving 11 bases between. From germline, CDR1 is MNHEY and CDR2 SMNVEV (reference sequence). The CDR3 spans 14 residues. CDR3 DNA sequence: TGTGCCAGCAGTCCTCACAGGGAGAACACTGAAGCTTTCTTT. It is translated as CASSPHRENTEAFF.

The rearrangement joins TRBV29-1 to TRBJ2-7; the D is unclear. Germline CDR1 is SQVTM and CDR2 is ANQGSEA. The CDR3 consists of 13 residues. V lost 7 bases to trimming and J lost 4 bases, with 17 bases between them. Here the CDR3 DNA reads TGCAGCGCCCGACTGGGCCAGGCATACGAGCAGTACTTC. This sequence encodes CSARLGQAYEQYF.

This clonotype was seen many times. The chain employs TRBV5-1 and TRBJ1-2; D perhaps matches TRBD1 (5 bases). Per the germline V gene, CDR1 is SGHRS and CDR2 is YFSETQ. Trimming took off 0 bases at V and 0 bases at J, with 12 bases between the two ends. The CDR3 contains 16 residues. This CDR3 reads CASSLAIGTANYGYTF. The CDR3 DNA reads as TGCGCCAGCAGCTTGGCCATCGGGACGGCTAACTATGGCTACACCTTC.

This chain links TRBV7-2 with TRBJ1-2, with D possibly matching TRBD1 (6 bases). CDR1 and CDR2 from the germline V gene are SGHTA and FQGNSA. This CDR3 spans 15 amino acids. V was clipped by 3 bases and J by 6 bases, with 17 bases between them. CDR3 DNA: TGTGCCAGCAGCTTGGGACGTGGGACACGAGATGGCTACACCTTC. Residues: CASSLGRGTRDGYTF.

At least ten counts were recorded for this clonotype. The chain combines TRBV20-1 with TRBJ2-2; possible D gene TRBD1, 5 bases. Between the trimmed V and J ends, which lost 5 bases and 2 bases, there was a span of 12 bases. The CDR3 spans 14 residues. CDR1 DFQATT and CDR2 SNEGSKA come from the germline V gene (reference sequence). The CDR3 here is CSADAQDNTGELFF. CDR3 DNA sequence: TGCAGTGCTGACGCACAGGATAACACCGGGGAGCTGTTTTTT.

This clonotype has at least ten counts. The V call is TRBV6-5, the J call TRBJ1-2, with 8 positions matching TRBD1. With V trimmed by 0 bases and J by 8 bases, 14 bases remained unmatched. This CDR3 is 17 amino acids long. The germline gives CDR1 MNHEY, CDR2 SVGAGI. CDR3: CASSYSYGTGAARGYTF. CDR3 bases: TGTGCCAGCAGTTACTCGTACGGGACAGGCGCTGCTCGAGGCTACACCTTC.

The chain combines TRBV6-2 or TRBV6-3 with TRBJ1-1, with 9 bases that match TRBD1. CDR1 MNHEY and CDR2 SVGEGT come from the germline V gene. The CDR3 length is 18 residues. Trimming cost V 0 bases and J 0 bases; bases outside gene matches: 8. The CDR3 DNA reads TGTGCCAGCAGTTACTCGTGGCTAGGGACAGGGATGAACACTGAAGCTTTCTTT. Amino acid sequence: CASSYSWLGTGMNTEAFF.

The chain employs TRBV30 and TRBJ2-5; 7 bases are a match to TRBD1. Germline V CDR1 and CDR2: GTSNPN, SVGIG (reference sequence). Losses at the gene ends were 2 bases for V and 2 bases for J; bases not matched to a gene: 5. The CDR3 contains 14 residues. In nucleotides, the CDR3 is TGTGCCTGGAGTCCAGGGACAGCTCAAGAGACCCAGTACTTC. Protein product: CAWSPGTAQETQYF. Filled out from reference TRBV30 and TRBJ2-5, the complete variable domain reads SQTIHQWPATLVQPVGSPLSLECTVEGTSNPNLYWYRQAAGRGLQLLFYSVGIGQISSEVPQNLSASRPQDRQFILSSKKLLLSDSGFYLCAWSPGTAQETQYFGPGTRLLVL.

The rearrangement links TRBV7-2 to TRBJ2-2; D not resolved. V lost 5 bases to trimming and J lost 2 bases, with 12 bases between them. This CDR3 spans 15 amino acids. Germline CDR1 SGHTA, CDR2 FQGNSA. The CDR3 loop reads CASSRLRLNTGELFF. CDR3 nucleotides: TGTGCCAGCAGCCGGCTAAGGCTAAACACCGGGGAGCTGTTTTTT.

This clonotype was counted many times. The chain combines TRBV30 with TRBJ2-7, with D unclear. From germline, CDR1 is GTSNPN and CDR2 SVGIG (reference sequence). This CDR3 comprises 13 residues. Trimming removed 3 bases from V and 2 bases from J, with 11 bases in between. CDR3 sequence (DNA): TGTGCCTGGAGGGGCTATGAGACCTACGAGCAGTACTTC. As protein: CAWRGYETYEQYF.

The chain links TRBV12-3 or TRBV12-4 to TRBJ1-1; D unresolved. The CDR3 length is 12 residues. V lost 8 bases to trimming and J lost 6 bases, with 13 bases between them. The CDR3 bases are TGTGCCAGCGGAGTAAGACGAGCTGAAGCTTTCTTT. The encoded protein is CASGVRRAEAFF.

This clonotype was seen at least ten times. For the CDR3, the DNA is TGTGCCAGCAGTTACCTCTCGGAGAACACTGAAGCTTTCTTT. Protein sequence: CASSYLSENTEAFF. The V call is TRBV6-5, the J call TRBJ1-1; no clear D. Trimming pared 2 bases from V and 1 base from J, leaving 8 bases between. Germline loops: CDR1 MNHEY, CDR2 SVGAGI. The CDR3 has 14 amino acids.

Ten or more counts support this clonotype. V is TRBV7-3 and J is TRBJ1-2; 8 bases match TRBD1. CDR3 length equals 13 residues. CDR1 SGHTA and CDR2 FQGTGA come from the germline V gene. V lost 9 bases to trimming and J lost 2 bases; unmatched junction nucleotides: 5. The CDR3 sequence: CARPRGRNYGYTF. CDR3 nucleotide sequence: TGTGCCAGACCCAGGGGGCGCAACTATGGCTACACCTTC.

The DNA of the CDR3 is TGTGCCTGGAGACCCCTCGGGTCAGTGAACACTGAAGCTTTCTTT. It specifies CAWRPLGSVNTEAFF. The chain recombines TRBV30 with TRBJ1-1, with no clear D. The V and J ends lost 3 bases and 0 bases respectively, with 14 bases between them. The CDR3 is 15 amino acids. From germline, CDR1 is GTSNPN and CDR2 SVGIG (reference sequence).

This chain uses TRBV4-1 with TRBJ2-7; perhaps D is TRBD1 or TRBD2 (5 bases each). Germline CDR1 is MGHRA and CDR2 is YSYEKL. The CDR3 sequence is 15 residues long. The V end lost 4 bases, the J end lost 0 bases, and 13 bases lay between the germline ends. This chain's CDR3 is CASSPGSGLSYEQYF. CDR3 nucleotides: TGCGCCAGCAGCCCAGGGAGTGGGCTCTCCTACGAGCAGTACTTC.

This clonotype appeared a few times. The gene calls are TRBV12-3 or TRBV12-4 and TRBJ2-7, with TRBD2 as a possible D gene (6 bases). V was trimmed by 5 bases and J by 2 bases, leaving 13 bases between them. The CDR3 totals 14 residues. This CDR3 reads CASSGWGETYEQYF. The CDR3, as DNA: TGTGCCAGCAGTGGATGGGGGGAAACCTACGAGCAGTACTTC.

This clonotype was counted many times. This chain links TRBV27 with TRBJ1-2; no clear D. Germline-derived CDR1 and CDR2 are MNHEY and SMNVEV (reference sequence). V shed 3 bases and J shed 6 bases, with 11 bases lying between them. The CDR3 is 13 amino acids. In nucleotides, the CDR3 is TGTGCCAGCAGTTTCCCTGGGTTTGATGGCTACACCTTC. Its translation: CASSFPGFDGYTF.

This clonotype was counted at least ten times. The rearrangement uses TRBV20-1 and TRBJ2-3; 9 nucleotides align to TRBD2. Germline V lookup: CDR1 DFQATT, CDR2 SNEGSKA (reference sequence). The CDR3 length is 14 residues. With 6 bases clipped from V and 4 bases from J, the junction kept 8 bases outside the gene matches. CDR3 coding DNA: TGCAGTGCGGCCGGGACTAGCTCACCAGATACGCAGTATTTT. As protein: CSAAGTSSPDTQYF.

The rearrangement uses TRBV9 and TRBJ2-2; D perhaps matches TRBD1 (5 bases). The length of the CDR3 is 15 residues. Between the trimmed V and J ends, which lost 0 bases and 4 bases, there was a span of 10 bases. Germline V CDR1 and CDR2: SGDLS, YYNGEE. This CDR3 is CASSVVQGGTGELFF. The CDR3 region has the DNA TGTGCCAGCAGCGTAGTCCAGGGTGGCACCGGGGAGCTGTTTTTT.

This clonotype showed up many times. The chain links TRBV4-3 to TRBJ2-7, with 8 bases that match TRBD1. CDR1 and CDR2 from the germline V gene are LGHNA and YSLEER. The CDR3 covers 16 residues. With 2 bases clipped from V and 3 bases from J, the junction kept 9 bases outside the gene matches. As DNA, the CDR3 is TGCGCCAGCAGCCAACAGGACAGGGCCGATATCTACGAGCAGTACTTC. It encodes CASSQQDRADIYEQYF.

This clonotype was observed a few times. The chain combines TRBV6-2 or TRBV6-3 with TRBJ2-2, with 12 bases fitting TRBD2. Germline CDR1 MNHEY, CDR2 SVGEGT. This CDR3 contains 19 residues. J lost 1 base, V lost 3 bases, and 9 bases had no gene match. The CDR3 sequence: CASSYLLAGGQRNTGELFF. CDR3 DNA sequence: TGTGCCAGCAGTTATCTACTAGCGGGGGGCCAAAGGAACACCGGGGAGCTGTTTTTT.

This clonotype was counted at least ten times. The chain combines TRBV3-1 with TRBJ1-2; D gene uncertain. This CDR3 is 15 amino acids long. Germline V gives CDR1 LGHDT, CDR2 YNNKEL (reference sequence). The V gene lost 1 base and the J gene lost 0 bases, with 9 bases spanning the gap. CDR3 residues: CASSQGVEANYGYTF. CDR3 coding DNA: TGTGCCAGCAGCCAAGGAGTAGAAGCTAACTATGGCTACACCTTC.